The 23 T cell receptor beta chains reported below all come from one sample, sequenced in a study of blood T cells in healthy people across ages. Using a J-beta primer mix together with a sample-barcoded 5' primer, a second PCR was run for roughly 7 to 12 cycles. TCRdb redid the calling of the 5' RACE reads with MiXCR, one entry per CDR3 protein. The sample includes about 830,000 distinct CDR3 sequences, more than 45% of them seen just once. Material: blood. These receptors all come from a man aged 25-45 years in good health.

The rearrangement links TRBV10-3 to TRBJ1-1; D uncertain. This CDR3 comprises 11 residues. V shed 4 bases and J shed 8 bases, with 8 bases lying between them. Germline CDR1 is ENHRY and CDR2 is SYGVKD. The CDR3, as DNA: TGTGCCATCAGTGGGCACGCAGAAGCTTTCTTT. Its protein product is CAISGHAEAFF.

A few counts support this clonotype. This rearrangement joins TRBV5-1 to TRBJ2-1; D uncertain. CDR1 is SGHRS and CDR2 is YFSETQ in the germline V gene. The CDR3 is 17 amino acids. Trimming removed 5 bases from V and 0 bases from J, with 18 bases in between. The CDR3 loop is CASRSGRYPSSYNEQFF. The DNA for the CDR3 is TGCGCCAGCAGGTCGGGTAGGTACCCGAGCTCCTACAATGAGCAGTTCTTC.

The rearrangement links TRBV29-1 to TRBJ1-2, with 9 nucleotides matching TRBD1. Trimming took 2 bases from V and 9 from J; bases not matched to a gene: 10. Germline values: CDR1 SQVTM, CDR2 ANQGSEA. The CDR3 loop spans 14 amino acids. CDR3 nucleotides: TGCAGCGTTGAAAATCGACAGGGGGGTATTAGCTACACCTTC. It specifies CSVENRQGGISYTF.

The chain has TRBV27 and TRBJ2-7; tentatively, D is TRBD2 (6 bases). Germline V gene lookup returns CDR1 MNHEY and CDR2 SMNVEV (reference sequence). CDR3 length equals 14 residues. V was shortened by 3 bases and J by 1 base, with 10 bases between the two germline ends. CDR3: CASSFMGGSYEQYF. CDR3 bases: TGTGCCAGCAGTTTTATGGGGGGATCCTACGAGCAGTACTTC.

The chain couples TRBV9 to TRBJ2-1; 14 nucleotides line up with TRBD2. This CDR3 comprises 14 residues. The germline gives CDR1 SGDLS, CDR2 YYNGEE. Trimming removed 2 bases from V and 9 bases from J; junction bases left unmatched: 1. CDR3 protein: CASSVGLAGVEQFF. The CDR3, as DNA: TGTGCCAGCAGCGTGGGACTAGCGGGAGTTGAGCAGTTCTTC.

The chain uses TRBV4-1 and TRBJ1-2; D is ambiguous. The germline V gene has CDR1 MGHRA and CDR2 YSYEKL. Trimming stripped 1 base from V and 7 bases from J, with 19 bases between. There are 16 residues in the CDR3. CDR3 residues: CASSQGFTHGRGGYTF. DNA for the CDR3: TGCGCCAGCAGCCAAGGCTTCACCCACGGAAGAGGTGGCTACACCTTC.

The chain combines TRBV10-3 with TRBJ2-1; 8 bases fit TRBD1. Judging by the DNA end, TRBJ2-7 fits better; the J call may be wrong. CDR1 and CDR2 (germline): ENHRY, SYGVKD. The CDR3 loop spans 16 amino acids. The CDR3 bases are TGTGCCATCGCCGGACAGGGTAGGTTCTCCTACAATGAGCAGTACTTC. It yields the protein CAIAGQGRFSYNEQYF.

This clonotype occurred many times. This rearrangement joins TRBV5-1 to TRBJ2-7; D call uncertain. Germline CDR1 is SGHRS and CDR2 is YFSETQ. Trimming took off 4 bases at V and 3 bases at J, with 8 bases between the two ends. This CDR3 has 12 amino acids. The CDR3 nucleotides read TGCGCCAGCAGCCTAGACAACTACGAGCAGTACTTC. Translation gives CASSLDNYEQYF.

The chain couples TRBV29-1 to TRBJ2-2, with a possible D match to TRBD2 (5 bases). The V end lost 5 bases, the J end lost 5 bases, and 9 bases lay between the germline ends. CDR1 is SQVTM and CDR2 is ANQGSEA in the germline V gene. CDR3 length equals 12 residues. The CDR3 DNA reads TGCAGCGTTCTGGGGAGAACCGGGGAGCTGTTTTTT. Translated: CSVLGRTGELFF.

In this sample, this clonotype turned up a few times. The rearrangement links TRBV6-5 to TRBJ1-2, with TRBD1 matching over 9 bases. The CDR3 spans 16 residues. Germline assignment: CDR1 MNHEY and CDR2 SVGAGI. Trimming removed 0 bases from V and 1 base from J; junction bases left unmatched: 3. CDR3 sequence reads: CASSYSGTGYNYGYTF. The CDR3 DNA follows: TGTGCCAGCAGTTACTCCGGGACAGGGTATAACTATGGCTACACCTTC.

This clonotype was counted many times. The chain joins TRBV28 to TRBJ2-7; 7 bases line up with TRBD2. Losses at the gene ends were 5 bases for V and 0 bases for J; bases not matched to a gene: 7. This CDR3 comprises 15 residues. Germline V gene lookup returns CDR1 MDHEN and CDR2 SYDVKM. The DNA of the CDR3 is TGTGCCAGCAGTGGGGGAGCGGGAAACTCCTACGAGCAGTACTTC. It encodes CASSGGAGNSYEQYF.

This clonotype showed up just a few times. The chain has TRBV29-1 and TRBJ2-2; no clear D gene. This CDR3 has 14 residues. Trimming left V 0 bases short and J 4 bases short, with 9 bases between. Looked up from germline, CDR1 is SQVTM and CDR2 is ANQGSEA. DNA for the CDR3: TGCAGCGTTGAAGAGATGGGTTTCACCGGGGAGCTGTTTTTT. It encodes CSVEEMGFTGELFF.

The chain carries TRBV27 and TRBJ2-6, with TRBD2 as a possible D gene (5 bases). Per the germline V gene, CDR1 is MNHEY and CDR2 is SMNVEV (reference sequence). CDR3 size: 17 residues. V shed 6 bases and J shed 0 bases, with 15 bases lying between them. CDR3 DNA: TGTGCCAGCAGAGGAAGGGTGGGAGTCTCTGGGGCCAACGTCCTGACTTTC. Its translation: CASRGRVGVSGANVLTF.

Here the CDR3 reads CASRLAGGTYEQYF. The DNA for the CDR3 is TGTGCCAGCAGACTAGCGGGGGGCACCTACGAGCAGTACTTC. The chain combines TRBV12-3 or TRBV12-4 with TRBJ2-7; TRBD2 matches 12 bases. Unmatched junction bases numbered 2, after V lost 6 bases and J lost 2 bases. This CDR3 has 14 amino acids.

This chain uses TRBV7-9 with TRBJ1-1, with TRBD1 matching over 9 bases. The CDR3 loop spans 14 amino acids. J was trimmed by 10 bases and V by 6 bases; bases with no gene match: 12. The germline V gene encodes CDR1 SEHNR and CDR2 FQNEAQ (reference sequence). The CDR3 protein is CASRLPGTGHRAFF. DNA for the CDR3: TGTGCCAGCAGACTCCCCGGGACAGGGCACCGAGCTTTCTTT. Full variable domain (remainder filled in from reference TRBV7-9 and TRBJ1-1): DTGVSQNPRHKITKRGQNVTFRCDPISEHNRLYWYRQTLGQGPEFLTYFQNEAQLEKSRLLSDRFSAERPKGSFSTLEIQRTEQGDSAMYLCASRLPGTGHRAFFGQGTRLTVV.

This sequence joins TRBV29-1 and TRBJ2-5, with TRBD1 matching over 8 bases. The J call may be mistaken, given a closer DNA end match to TRBJ2-7. Germline lookup yields CDR1 SQVTM and CDR2 ANQGSEA. The CDR3 is 13 amino acids. The CDR3 is CSVLTGEQYEQYF. For the CDR3, the DNA is TGCAGCGTTTTGACAGGGGAGCAATACGAGCAGTACTTC.

The rearrangement links TRBV2 to TRBJ2-1; 7 positions agree with TRBD2. Trimming took 6 bases from V and 10 from J; bases not matched to a gene: 15. The CDR3 is 15 residues long. Per germline, CDR1 SNHLY and CDR2 FYNNEI. The chain's CDR3 is CASRLGSPGREEQFF. The CDR3 bases are TGTGCCAGCAGGTTGGGATCCCCAGGGAGGGAGGAGCAGTTCTTC.

The chain is built from TRBV20-1 and TRBJ2-1; no clear D. From germline, CDR1 is DFQATT and CDR2 SNEGSKA (reference sequence). The germline V and J ends were trimmed by 5 bases and 0 bases, with 14 bases remaining between them. The CDR3 runs to 15 residues. Here the CDR3 reads CSALPRTGSYNEQFF. In DNA, the CDR3 is TGCAGTGCTTTACCGCGAACCGGCTCCTACAATGAGCAGTTCTTC.

CDR3 sequence reads: CASSQPGTGRYEQYF. The CDR3, as DNA: TGTGCCAGCAGCCAACCGGGGACAGGTCGGTACGAGCAGTACTTC. The chain couples TRBV6-5 to TRBJ2-1; 8 nucleotides line up with TRBD1. TRBJ2-7 explains the end of the DNA better; the J call may be wrong. CDR3 length equals 15 residues. The germline V gene has CDR1 MNHEY and CDR2 SVGAGI.

The chain links TRBV6-5 to TRBJ2-3, with D perhaps matching TRBD2 (6 bases). This CDR3 contains 15 residues. V dropped 3 bases and J dropped 0 bases, with 10 bases sitting between them. The V gene's germline CDR1 is MNHEY and CDR2 SVGAGI. The CDR3 sequence is CASSYTSSSTDTQYF. CDR3 DNA: TGTGCCAGCAGTTATACTAGCTCTAGCACAGATACGCAGTATTTT.

This clonotype was counted a few times. One end of the junction fails to match germline, which may point to a read error. This rearrangement joins TRBV15 to TRBJ2-5, with D maybe TRBD2 (7 bases). The J call may be mistaken, given a closer DNA end match to TRBJ2-7. Germline V gene sequence: CDR1 LNHNV, CDR2 YYDKDF (reference sequence). The CDR3 consists of 15 residues. CDR3 bases: TGCGCCACCAGCCCTGCGCGGGGGCAGGGTCACGAGCAGTACTTC. Translating it yields CATSPARGQGHEQYF.

The rearrangement joins TRBV29-1 to TRBJ2-3; tentative D call: TRBD1 (7 bases). Germline V lookup: CDR1 SQVTM, CDR2 ANQGSEA. V was cut by 3 bases and J by 2 bases, with 12 bases left in between. The CDR3 is made up of 14 amino acids. The CDR3, as DNA: TGCAGCGTTGATGCGGGACAGAACACAGATACGCAGTATTTT. Protein sequence: CSVDAGQNTDTQYF.

The sample holds a few counts of this clonotype. The chain is built from TRBV10-3 and TRBJ1-2, with D perhaps matching TRBD1 (5 bases). The CDR3 is made up of 14 amino acids. Trimming shortened V by 3 bases and J by 4 bases, and 12 bases separated the two germline ends. Germline V gives CDR1 ENHRY, CDR2 SYGVKD. The CDR3 region has the DNA TGTGCCATCAGTGAAACGGCGGACACCTATGGCTACACCTTC. Translating it yields CAISETADTYGYTF.